The 9 T cell receptor beta chains in this list originate from one sample, sequenced in a study of long-term antiretroviral therapy in people with HIV. This was the immunoSEQ v3.0 assay at survey level. Method: immunoSEQ multiplex PCR; TCRdb's copy keeps in-frame clones and lacks some. The data show approximately 26,000 clones, approximately 79% seen once. The starting material was unsorted PBMCs, obtained 1.2 years after starting antiretroviral therapy. All receptors derive from a woman in her forties with HIV.

The chain links TRBV7-9 to TRBJ2-5; the match to TRBD2 covers 13 bases. Germline lookup yields CDR1 SEHNR and CDR2 FQNEAQ (reference sequence). The V gene end was trimmed by 5 bases and the J gene end by 4 bases; junction bases not matched to a gene: 7. The CDR3 has 16 residues. The CDR3 sequence is CASSPRLAGGPETQYF. The CDR3 nucleotides read TGTGCCAGCAGCCCCAGACTAGCGGGGGGCCCAGAGACCCAGTACTTC.

In nucleotides, the CDR3 is TGTGCCTGGAGTGTAACAGGGCCCTACGAGCAGTACTTC. Translating it yields CAWSVTGPYEQYF. This sequence joins TRBV30 and TRBJ2-7, with D perhaps matching TRBD1 (6 bases). CDR3 length: 13 amino acids. V lost 0 bases and J lost 2, with 8 bases in between. The germline V gene encodes CDR1 GTSNPN and CDR2 SVGIG (reference sequence).

V gene TRBV4-2 combines with J gene TRBJ1-4; unclear D gene. CDR3 size: 15 residues. Germline V CDR1 and CDR2: LGHNA, YNFKEQ. V was shortened by 4 bases and J by 1 base, with 10 bases between the two germline ends. CDR3: CASSRTVETNEKLFF. Written as DNA, the CDR3 is TGTGCCAGCAGCCGAACAGTCGAAACTAATGAAAAACTGTTTTTT.

V and J are TRBV29-1 and TRBJ2-7; D is unclear. Germline loops: CDR1 SQVTM, CDR2 ANQGSEA. The ends were cut back, 7 bases at V and 7 bases at J, with 17 bases in the middle. This CDR3 has 12 residues. Here the CDR3 reads CSAGWEPMEQYF. CDR3 DNA sequence: TGCAGCGCCGGGTGGGAACCCATGGAGCAGTACTTC.

The chain carries TRBV29-1 and TRBJ1-4; possibly TRBD1 for D (6 bases). The V end was cut by 7 bases, the J end by 7 bases, with 13 bases between. The V gene's germline CDR1 is SQVTM and CDR2 ANQGSEA. The length of the CDR3 is 12 residues. CDR3 protein: CSASEGGEKLFF. The CDR3 coding sequence is TGCAGCGCATCCGAAGGGGGTGAAAAACTGTTTTTT.

CDR3 region: CASSTSGRIETQYF. CDR3 nucleotide sequence: TGTGCCAGCAGCACCAGCGGGAGGATAGAGACCCAGTACTTC. V is TRBV7-8 and J is TRBJ2-5; 9 bases align to TRBD2. V lost 5 bases to trimming and J lost 4 bases; unmatched junction nucleotides: 5. Germline CDR1 and CDR2: SGHVS and FQNEAQ. This CDR3 is 14 amino acids long.

The chain uses TRBV29-1 and TRBJ2-7; D not resolved. Between the trimmed V and J ends, which lost 4 bases and 2 bases, there was a span of 12 bases. The CDR3 runs 13 residues. Germline CDR1 reads SQVTM; CDR2 reads ANQGSEA. CDR3 sequence (DNA): TGCAGCGTTGGGAGCGCTCTAACCTACGAGCAGTACTTC. Residues: CSVGSALTYEQYF.

This clone was seen once. The J gene is TRBJ2-5, the V gene TRBV30, with D possibly called TRBD1 or TRBD2 (5 bases each). Trimming pared 3 bases from V and 1 base from J, leaving 12 bases between. The CDR3 covers 14 residues. Germline CDR1 GTSNPN, CDR2 SVGIG (reference sequence). The CDR3 nucleotides are TGTGCCTGGAGCCCGGGGACGACCCAAGAGACCCAGTACTTC. This codes for CAWSPGTTQETQYF. Using reference TRBV30 and TRBJ2-5 for the parts outside the CDR3, the full variable domain is SQTIHQWPATLVQPVGSPLSLECTVEGTSNPNLYWYRQAAGRGLQLLFYSVGIGQISSEVPQNLSASRPQDRQFILSSKKLLLSDSGFYLCAWSPGTTQETQYFGPGTRLLVL.

The chain carries TRBV5-6 and TRBJ2-7, with unresolved D. The germline V gene has CDR1 SGHDT and CDR2 YYEEEE. Trimming shortened V by 3 bases and J by 2 bases, and 21 bases separated the two germline ends. The CDR3 sequence is 17 residues long. The CDR3 here is CASSSSAGRLSTYEQYF. CDR3 coding DNA: TGTGCCAGCAGCTCCTCGGCAGGCCGCCTTTCCACCTACGAGCAGTACTTC.